Each of the 19 T cell receptor beta chains below was sequenced from the same sample in a study of CD8 T cells in Susac syndrome. RNA totalling roughly 0.45 to 1 ug underwent reverse transcription with random hexamers. TCRdb independently ran MiXCR on the immunoSEQ multiplex PCR reads; one entry per CDR3 protein. The repertoire consists of about 280,000 distinct CDR3 sequences, with around 83% occurring once and the leading ten covering about 0.11%. The source material was CD8+ T cells from PBMCs. These TCRs come from a human donor with multiple sclerosis.

This clonotype was seen only a few times. This rearrangement joins TRBV12-3 or TRBV12-4 to TRBJ2-1; 7 bases fit TRBD2. This CDR3 comprises 15 residues. J gave up 6 bases and V 3 bases, and 8 bases lay outside the gene matches. The CDR3 region has the DNA TGTGCCAGCAGTTTGAGTGCGGGAGTCGCCAATGAGCAGTTCTTC. Its translation: CASSLSAGVANEQFF.

This chain uses TRBV27 with TRBJ2-7; D is possibly TRBD2 (5 bases). Trimming left V 3 bases short and J 0 bases short, with 9 bases between. Germline V lookup: CDR1 MNHEY, CDR2 SMNVEV (reference sequence). The CDR3 totals 14 residues. The CDR3 is CASSLEADSYEQYF. The CDR3 DNA is TGTGCCAGCAGTTTGGAGGCGGACTCCTACGAGCAGTACTTC.

This chain joins TRBV15 and TRBJ2-5; D perhaps matches TRBD2 (6 bases). Germline V gene lookup returns CDR1 LNHNV and CDR2 YYDKDF (reference sequence). This CDR3 contains 13 residues. V was cut by 5 bases and J by 2 bases, with 9 bases left in between. CDR3 region: CATSPGLQETQYF. CDR3 DNA: TGTGCCACCAGCCCGGGACTTCAAGAGACCCAGTACTTC.

The chain links TRBV28 to TRBJ1-4; the match to TRBD1 covers 7 bases. Germline V lookup: CDR1 MDHEN, CDR2 SYDVKM. V was clipped by 3 bases and J by 6 bases; unmatched bases: 7. There are 15 residues in the CDR3. This CDR3 is CASSFPQGGYEKLFF. CDR3 nucleotide sequence: TGTGCCAGCAGTTTCCCCCAGGGGGGGTATGAAAAACTGTTTTTT.

The rearrangement links TRBV7-8 to TRBJ2-7; 9 nucleotides align to TRBD2. Germline V gene lookup returns CDR1 SGHVS and CDR2 FQNEAQ. The J segment lost 6 bases and the V segment lost 7 bases, leaving 19 bases of the junction unmatched. The CDR3 loop spans 17 amino acids. This CDR3 reads CASITRGKGLASGEQYF. The CDR3 DNA sequence: TGTGCCAGCATTACCAGGGGGAAGGGACTAGCCTCTGGCGAGCAGTACTTC. The full variable domain, with the rest looked up from reference TRBV7-8 and TRBJ2-7, is GAGVSQSPRYKVAKRGQDVALRCDPISGHVSLFWYQQALGQGPEFLTYFQNEAQLDKSGLPSDRFFAERPEGSVSTLKIQRTQQEDSAVYLCASITRGKGLASGEQYFGPGTRLTVT.

The chain joins TRBV12-3 or TRBV12-4 to TRBJ2-1, with 7 bases that match TRBD2. The CDR3 totals 13 residues. The junction had 7 bases not matched to a gene; V was cut back by 5 bases and J by 9 bases. The CDR3 DNA follows: TGTGCCAGCAGTCTGGGACTAAAAGCTGAGCAGTTCTTC. This encodes CASSLGLKAEQFF.

The chain links TRBV29-1 to TRBJ2-3; 7 bases map to TRBD2. Germline V gives CDR1 SQVTM, CDR2 ANQGSEA. CDR3 length equals 15 residues. V trimming: 6 bases; J trimming: 2 bases; junction bases outside the gene matches: 11. The CDR3 sequence: CSVLGGWTDTDTQYF. DNA for the CDR3: TGCAGCGTATTGGGAGGGTGGACCGACACAGATACGCAGTATTTT.

The rearrangement links TRBV27 to TRBJ2-3, with D perhaps matching TRBD2 (6 bases). The CDR3 totals 19 residues. Germline assignment: CDR1 MNHEY and CDR2 SMNVEV (reference sequence). Trimming stripped 3 bases from V and 0 bases from J, with 22 bases between. CDR3 bases: TGTGCCAGCAGTTTTCTCCCCCCTCGGGTTAGCGGCAGCACAGATACGCAGTATTTT. Its translation: CASSFLPPRVSGSTDTQYF.

V is TRBV10-3 and J is TRBJ1-1, with D perhaps TRBD1 (5 bases). The length of the CDR3 is 14 residues. CDR1 is ENHRY and CDR2 is SYGVKD in the germline V gene. With 4 bases removed from V and 1 base from J, the gap between germline ends came to 10 bases. The chain's CDR3 is CAISAPDRNTEAFF. CDR3 nucleotides: TGTGCCATCAGTGCACCTGACAGGAACACTGAAGCTTTCTTT.

This chain joins TRBV5-6 and TRBJ2-1; D is ambiguous. The CDR3 consists of 15 residues. V lost 0 bases, J lost 5 bases, and 12 bases lay in between. Per the germline V gene, CDR1 is SGHDT and CDR2 is YYEEEE. The CDR3 reads CASSLERPAHNEQFF. In DNA form, the CDR3 reads TGTGCCAGCAGCTTGGAAAGGCCGGCCCACAATGAGCAGTTCTTC.

V usage is TRBV6-7 and J usage is TRBJ2-1; 15 nucleotides line up with TRBD2. TRBV6-7 is an ORF for which the function is uncertain. V gave up 2 bases and J gave up 0 bases; unmatched junction bases: 2. This CDR3 spans 18 amino acids. The CDR3 spells CASSYGTSGRRSYNEQFF. The DNA of the CDR3 is TGTGCCAGCAGTTACGGGACTAGCGGGAGGCGCTCCTACAATGAGCAGTTCTTC.

The V gene is TRBV11-2, the J gene TRBJ2-1; 7 bases agree with TRBD1. The CDR3 is made up of 11 amino acids. Germline lookup yields CDR1 SGHAT and CDR2 FQNNGV. The V segment lost 5 bases and the J segment 10 bases; nucleotides outside the gene matches: 2. The CDR3 is CASSQDREQFF. The CDR3 coding sequence is TGTGCCAGCAGCCAGGACAGGGAGCAGTTCTTC.

The rearrangement links TRBV7-8 to TRBJ2-3; D unresolved. There are 12 residues in the CDR3. The V gene lost 5 bases and the J gene lost 5 bases, with 8 bases spanning the gap. Germline assignment: CDR1 SGHVS and CDR2 FQNEAQ. The CDR3 is CASSPEIDTQYF. The CDR3 bases are TGTGCCAGCAGCCCGGAGATAGATACGCAGTATTTT.

The chain couples TRBV28 to TRBJ2-3; TRBD2 matches 11 bases. The CDR3 sequence is 16 residues long. CDR1 is MDHEN, CDR2 SYDVKM, per germline. Unmatched junction bases numbered 5, after V lost 2 bases and J lost 4 bases. The CDR3, as DNA: TGTGCCAGCAGTTTAGGGGTAGCGGGAGGGGCAGATACGCAGTATTTT. Its protein is CASSLGVAGGADTQYF.

This chain joins TRBV6-5 and TRBJ1-1, with a weak D call TRBD1 (5 bases). V was shortened by 4 bases and J by 2 bases, with 11 bases between the two germline ends. The CDR3 totals 14 residues. Germline V gene data show CDR1 as MNHEY and CDR2 as SVGAGI. CDR3 sequence reads: CASSFEGPNTEAFF. The CDR3 nucleotides are TGTGCCAGCAGTTTCGAGGGGCCTAACACTGAAGCTTTCTTT.

Turning to this clonotype: Sequence at one end of the junction differs from germline and may be a read error. The chain links TRBV6-5 to TRBJ1-1; D gene unclear. The CDR3 has 15 residues. The germline gives CDR1 MNHEY, CDR2 SVGAGI. CDR3 DNA sequence: TGTGCCAGCAGTCCCCCGGGAGCTAAGAACACTGAAGCTTCCTTT. It is translated as CASSPPGAKNTEASF.

This clonotype was found once. The chain carries TRBV6-5 and TRBJ1-4; tentative D call: TRBD1 (5 bases). V was pared by 0 bases and J by 11 bases, with 13 bases between. The germline CDR1 and CDR2 sequences are MNHEY and SVGAGI. The CDR3 is 14 residues long. The CDR3 region has the DNA TGTGCCAGCAGTTACTCGGCAGGGAGGGAGAAACTGTTTTTT. Translated: CASSYSAGREKLFF.

The genes are TRBV5-8 and TRBJ2-1; D is uncertain. This CDR3 is built from 13 residues. V was cut by 5 bases and J by 5 bases, with 11 bases left in between. Germline CDR1 reads SGHTS; CDR2 reads YDEGEE. The DNA of the CDR3 is TGTGCCAGCAGTGTTCCTAGTCACAATGAGCAGTTCTTC. This sequence encodes CASSVPSHNEQFF.

The chain uses TRBV27 and TRBJ1-2; 9 bases match TRBD1. In germline, CDR1 is MNHEY, CDR2 SMNVEV (reference sequence). This CDR3 spans 13 amino acids. Trimming at V came to 0 bases and at J to 10 bases, leaving 3 bases not matched to a gene. The DNA of the CDR3 is TGTGCCAGCAGTTTATCTACAGGGGGCTACTACACCTTC. Translated, it gives CASSLSTGGYYTF.